The 32 T cell receptor beta chains below come from one sample, sequenced in a study of circulating and synovial CD4+ cells in juvenile arthritis. The data were produced by immunoSEQ multiplex PCR, yet TCRdb's version contains in-frame clones alone and is incomplete. Among about 32,000 clones listed, approximately 92% were seen once. Sequences were obtained from CD4+ T cells from blood. All receptors derive from a human donor with juvenile idiopathic arthritis.

This clone has only one observation. The chain links TRBV27 to TRBJ2-3; TRBD2 matches 9 bases. Germline V gene lookup returns CDR1 MNHEY and CDR2 SMNVEV (reference sequence). The CDR3 loop spans 17 amino acids. V lost 5 bases and J lost 0; bases outside the gene matches: 9. Here the CDR3 DNA reads TGTGCCAGCAGTAACAGGGCTAGCGGGAAGAGCACAGATACGCAGTATTTT. It yields the protein CASSNRASGKSTDTQYF.

The V and J genes are TRBV2 and TRBJ1-5; TRBD1 might be the D (5 bases). The V end lost 2 bases, the J end lost 1 base, and 12 bases lay between the germline ends. The length of the CDR3 is 16 residues. Germline V lookup: CDR1 SNHLY, CDR2 FYNNEI. The CDR3 DNA reads TGTGCCAGCAGTGAATTTCTGGCAGGGAGCAATCAGCCCCAGCATTTT. This translates into CASSEFLAGSNQPQHF.

The chain combines TRBV21-1 with TRBJ2-1; the table assigns TRBD2, which was not confirmed against the DNA. TRBV21-1 is flagged as a pseudogene. The CDR3 is 15 residues long. CDR3 sequence: CASSKARLKFNEQFF. As DNA, the CDR3 is TGTGCCAGCAGCAAAGCTCGACTCAAATTCAATGAGCAGTTCTTC.

The chain uses TRBV5-8 and TRBJ2-5, with TRBD1 identical over 10 bases. The junction had 7 bases not matched to a gene; V was cut back by 4 bases and J by 4 bases. The germline gives CDR1 SGHTS, CDR2 YDEGEE. CDR3 length: 15 amino acids. As DNA, the CDR3 is TGTGCCAGCAGCCTCCAGGGGGACAGGGGAGAGACCCAGTACTTC. Translating it yields CASSLQGDRGETQYF.

The genes are TRBV5-1 and TRBJ1-5; TRBD1 is a possible D gene (5 bases). Trimming shortened V by 0 bases and J by 6 bases, and 13 bases separated the two germline ends. This CDR3 contains 15 residues. From germline, CDR1 is SGHRS and CDR2 YFSETQ. As DNA, the CDR3 is TGCGCCAGCAGCTTGGGTTTGGGGGGAAGTCAGCCCCAGCATTTT. It is translated as CASSLGLGGSQPQHF.

The chain is built from TRBV15 and TRBJ1-3; TRBD1 is a possible D gene (6 bases). The CDR3 is 16 residues long. CDR1 is LNHNV and CDR2 is YYDKDF in the germline V gene (reference sequence). Trimming took off 3 bases at V and 0 bases at J, with 12 bases between the two ends. The DNA of the CDR3 is TGTGCCACCAGCAGTATAAGGGACATCTCTGGAAACACCATATATTTT. Translating gives CATSSIRDISGNTIYF.

The chain is built from TRBV5-4 and TRBJ2-5; 7 bases fit TRBD1. CDR3 length: 15 residues. Germline V lookup: CDR1 SGHNT, CDR2 YYREEE (reference sequence). The V gene end was trimmed by 0 bases and the J gene end by 5 bases; junction bases not matched to a gene: 7. CDR3 nucleotide sequence: TGTGCCAGCAGCTTGGAGGGGGCCGTTGGGGAGACCCAGTACTTC. Protein: CASSLEGAVGETQYF.

The chain couples TRBV5-1 to TRBJ2-1, with D possibly being TRBD2 (6 bases). This CDR3 spans 15 amino acids. Trimming stripped 4 bases from V and 2 bases from J, with 13 bases between. Germline lookup yields CDR1 SGHRS and CDR2 YFSETQ. The CDR3 bases are TGCGCCAGCAGCCCCGGGCTAGCGACCTACAATGAGCAGTTCTTC. It specifies CASSPGLATYNEQFF.

The V gene is TRBV5-4, the J gene TRBJ2-1, with 13 bases identical to TRBD2. Germline V gives CDR1 SGHNT, CDR2 YYREEE (reference sequence). V was clipped by 4 bases and J by 8 bases; unmatched bases: 9. The CDR3 is 16 amino acids. The CDR3 nucleotides read TGTGCCAGCAGCGGGCCCGGGACTAGCGGGACCCATGAGCAGTTCTTC. Translation gives CASSGPGTSGTHEQFF.

The chain uses TRBV2 and TRBJ1-4; 7 nucleotides line up with TRBD1. V was pared by 4 bases and J by 6 bases, with 8 bases of the junction left unmatched. The germline gives CDR1 SNHLY, CDR2 FYNNEI. The CDR3 is 15 residues long. The CDR3 region is CASSGDRVWDEKLFF. The CDR3 DNA reads TGTGCCAGCAGTGGAGACAGGGTTTGGGATGAAAAACTGTTTTTT. Together with reference TRBV2 and TRBJ1-4, the CDR3 gives the full variable domain: EPEVTQTPSHQVTQMGQEVILRCVPISNHLYFYWYRQILGQKVEFLVSFYNNEISEKSEIFDDQFSVERPDGSNFTLKIRSTKLEDSAMYFCASSGDRVWDEKLFFGSGTQLSVL.

This chain uses TRBV27 with TRBJ1-1; tentatively, D is TRBD1 (6 bases). The germline V gene has CDR1 MNHEY and CDR2 SMNVEV (reference sequence). The CDR3 runs 15 residues. Trimming removed 3 bases at V and 3 bases at J, with 14 bases between. This chain's CDR3 is CASSLAAGVDTEAFF. CDR3 DNA sequence: TGTGCCAGCAGTTTGGCGGCAGGGGTTGACACTGAAGCTTTCTTT.

With respect to this clone: In the same sample, other DNA sequences code for this CDR3. The V and J genes are TRBV5-8 and TRBJ2-4; the D is unclear. Trimming took 0 bases from V and 2 from J, leaving 6 bases between them. This CDR3 contains 14 residues. Germline CDR1 and CDR2: SGHTS and YDEGEE. The CDR3 here is CASSLGQPKNIQYF. The CDR3, as DNA: TGTGCCAGCAGCTTGGGACAACCCAAAAACATTCAGTACTTC.

This sequence joins TRBV6-5 and TRBJ1-2, with 7 bases identical to TRBD1. J lost 5 bases, V lost 0 bases, and 6 bases had no gene match. Germline assignment: CDR1 MNHEY and CDR2 SVGAGI. The CDR3 spans 15 residues. CDR3 sequence reads: CASSYSGGRLYGYTF. CDR3 DNA sequence: TGTGCCAGCAGTTACTCAGGGGGCCGCTTATATGGCTACACCTTC.

The chain is built from TRBV6-1 and TRBJ1-3, with D uncertain. V shed 0 bases and J shed 4 bases, with 7 bases lying between them. CDR3 length: 14 amino acids. Germline assignment: CDR1 MNHNS and CDR2 SASEGT. CDR3 residues: CASSEAGRGNTIYF. In DNA, the CDR3 is TGTGCCAGCAGTGAAGCGGGGAGGGGAAACACCATATATTTT.

The rearrangement joins TRBV7-2 to TRBJ1-5; TRBD1 is a possible D gene (5 bases). This CDR3 spans 15 amino acids. Germline-derived CDR1 and CDR2 are SGHTA and FQGNSA. V shed 3 bases and J shed 0 bases, with 9 bases lying between them. The CDR3 reads CASSLGRDSNQPQHF. CDR3 sequence (DNA): TGTGCCAGCAGCTTGGGCAGGGATAGCAATCAGCCCCAGCATTTT.

This sequence joins TRBV7-2 and TRBJ2-7; 7 bases are a match to TRBD2. Per the germline V gene, CDR1 is SGHTA and CDR2 is FQGNSA. The CDR3 length is 14 residues. V trimming: 5 bases; J trimming: 3 bases; junction bases outside the gene matches: 7. CDR3 DNA sequence: TGTGCCAGCAGCCCCCGACTAGCCCACTACGAGCAGTACTTC. Amino acids: CASSPRLAHYEQYF.

This clone was observed a single time. The chain carries TRBV5-1 and TRBJ2-4; tentative D call: TRBD1 (5 bases). The V end lost 2 bases, the J end lost 3 bases, and 15 bases lay between the germline ends. Germline V gives CDR1 SGHRS, CDR2 YFSETQ. The CDR3 sequence is 16 residues long. Written as DNA, the CDR3 is TGCGCCAGCAGCTTAGGTCTGCAGGGTGGCAAAAACATTCAGTACTTC. Its translation is CASSLGLQGGKNIQYF.

As DNA, the CDR3 is TGTGCCAGCGCCCCCTCTAGCGGGAGAGGAACCGGGGAGCTGTTTTTT. Translation gives CASAPSSGRGTGELFF. The chain uses TRBV25-1 and TRBJ2-2; 10 nucleotides line up with TRBD2. V trimming: 8 bases; J trimming: 5 bases; junction bases outside the gene matches: 11. The CDR3 is 16 amino acids. Germline CDR1 MGHDK, CDR2 SYGVNS.

The J gene is TRBJ1-5, the V gene TRBV7-3; 9 bases map to TRBD1. Trimming removed 1 base from V and 3 bases from J; junction bases left unmatched: 4. The CDR3 covers 16 residues. Germline values: CDR1 SGHTA, CDR2 FQGTGA. The CDR3 bases are TGTGCCAGCAGCTTAAGGGGACAGGGCTACAATCAGCCCCAGCATTTT. This codes for CASSLRGQGYNQPQHF.

This chain links TRBV27 with TRBJ1-5; 9 positions agree with TRBD1. J gave up 6 bases and V 6 bases, and 12 bases lay outside the gene matches. The germline gives CDR1 MNHEY, CDR2 SMNVEV (reference sequence). This CDR3 spans 16 amino acids. CDR3: CASSSSGQGRRQPQHF. For the CDR3, the DNA is TGTGCCAGCAGCTCGTCCGGACAGGGGCGGCGTCAGCCCCAGCATTTT.

V gene TRBV30 combines with J gene TRBJ1-1; 8 positions agree with TRBD1. V lost 5 bases to trimming and J lost 5 bases; unmatched junction nucleotides: 7. The germline gives CDR1 GTSNPN, CDR2 SVGIG (reference sequence). CDR3 size: 13 residues. In nucleotides, the CDR3 is TGTGCCTGGGGACAGGGTTTAACGACTGAAGCTTTCTTT. This translates into CAWGQGLTTEAFF.

This clone was detected a few times. This sequence joins TRBV28 and TRBJ2-7; 9 bases map to TRBD1. Germline CDR1 and CDR2: MDHEN and SYDVKM. V shed 3 bases and J 2 bases; nucleotides not matched to a gene: 5. The CDR3 is 15 residues long. The CDR3: CASSFRDRAAYEQYF. The CDR3 DNA is TGTGCCAGCAGTTTCCGGGACAGGGCCGCCTACGAGCAGTACTTC.

This clone occurred a few times. This chain joins TRBV19 and TRBJ2-5; weak D call: TRBD1 (5 bases). The V gene's germline CDR1 is LNHDA and CDR2 SQIVND (reference sequence). V was cut by 3 bases and J by 5 bases, with 13 bases left in between. This CDR3 is built from 14 residues. The CDR3 is CASSIQGVGETQYF. In nucleotides, the CDR3 is TGTGCCAGTAGTATTCAAGGGGTCGGTGAGACCCAGTACTTC.

The chain has TRBV4-1 and TRBJ2-7, with 9 bases that match TRBD2. This CDR3 contains 18 residues. CDR1 is MGHRA and CDR2 is YSYEKL in the germline V gene. J gave up 2 bases and V 0 bases, and 11 bases lay outside the gene matches. This CDR3 is CASSQDMKRLAGTYEQYF. In nucleotides, the CDR3 is TGCGCCAGCAGCCAAGATATGAAGAGGCTAGCGGGGACCTACGAGCAGTACTTC.

This clone was found once. The rearrangement uses TRBV18 and TRBJ1-2; the match to TRBD1 covers 9 bases. Germline lookup yields CDR1 KGHSH and CDR2 LQKENI. Germline trimming cut 6 bases from V and 7 bases from J; bases unmatched to any gene: 15. The CDR3 totals 16 residues. Here the CDR3 DNA reads TGTGCCAGCTCGCCCTCCGGGACAGGGTTTATCGGTGGCTACACCTTC. It yields the protein CASSPSGTGFIGGYTF.

This chain connects TRBV5-8 to TRBJ2-1; D is unclear. From germline, CDR1 is SGHTS and CDR2 YDEGEE. There are 17 residues in the CDR3. V was pared by 0 bases and J by 5 bases, with 18 bases between. DNA for the CDR3: TGTGCCAGCAGCTTGGGACTGGCCCCAAATTTACACAATGAGCAGTTCTTC. Translated, it gives CASSLGLAPNLHNEQFF.

V and J are TRBV19 and TRBJ2-1; 8 nucleotides align to TRBD2. The CDR3 extends over 15 amino acids. V trimming: 7 bases; J trimming: 7 bases; junction bases outside the gene matches: 12. Germline assignment: CDR1 LNHDA and CDR2 SQIVND (reference sequence). CDR3: CASTRGGGPQNEQFF. The CDR3, as DNA: TGTGCCAGTACACGGGGGGGAGGGCCTCAGAATGAGCAGTTCTTC.

The chain combines TRBV2 with TRBJ1-2; D gene unclear. CDR3 length: 14 residues. Germline CDR1 and CDR2: SNHLY and FYNNEI. V lost 3 bases and J lost 5, with 13 bases in between. The CDR3, as DNA: TGTGCCAGCAGTGACGGTGGTTTGGTATATGGCTACACCTTC. Amino acid sequence: CASSDGGLVYGYTF.

Of note for this clone: Mismatch with germline at one junction end may stem from a read error. The CDR3 is CASSFEVNTEAFF. CDR3 in DNA: TGTGCTAGCAGCTTCGAGGTTAACACTGAAGCTTTCTTT. The chain combines TRBV7-7 with TRBJ1-1; D is ambiguous. CDR1 and CDR2 from the germline V gene are SSHAT and FNYEAQ (reference sequence). This CDR3 is 13 amino acids long.

J is TRBJ2-3 and V is TRBV5-4; 9 bases align to TRBD2. The junction had 9 bases not matched to a gene; V was cut back by 4 bases and J by 6 bases. This CDR3 has 15 amino acids. From germline, CDR1 is SGHNT and CDR2 YYREEE (reference sequence). Here the CDR3 reads CASSPVSGRFDTQYF. The CDR3 DNA reads as TGTGCCAGCAGCCCTGTCAGCGGGAGGTTTGATACGCAGTATTTT. Full variable domain (missing parts from reference TRBV5-4 and TRBJ2-3): ETGVTQSPTHLIKTRGQQVTLRCSSQSGHNTVSWYQQALGQGPQFIFQYYREEENGRGNFPPRFSGLQFPNYSSELNVNALELDDSALYLCASSPVSGRFDTQYFGPGTRLTVL.

The rearrangement links TRBV27 to TRBJ1-3, with D unresolved. The V end was cut by 5 bases, the J end by 3 bases, with 14 bases between. Per germline, CDR1 MNHEY and CDR2 SMNVEV (reference sequence). This CDR3 is 15 amino acids long. CDR3 coding DNA: TGTGCCAGCAGTCCCCTGGGCGGAGGTGGAAACACCATATATTTT. Its translation is CASSPLGGGGNTIYF.

The chain has TRBV29-1 and TRBJ1-2; no firm D call. CDR1 and CDR2 from the germline V gene are SQVTM and ANQGSEA. The CDR3 extends over 12 amino acids. Trimming took off 3 bases at V and 5 bases at J, with 10 bases between the two ends. This CDR3 is CSVERLQYGYTF. In nucleotides, the CDR3 is TGCAGCGTTGAGAGGTTACAATATGGCTACACCTTC. The full variable domain, rest sourced from reference TRBV29-1 and TRBJ1-2, is SAVISQKPSRDICQRGTSLTIQCQVDSQVTMMFWYRQQPGQSLTLIATANQGSEATYESGFVIDKFPISRPNLTFSTLTVSNMSPEDSSIYLCSVERLQYGYTFGSGTRLTVV.